The T cell receptor (beta chain) under discussion was sequenced for a study of T cell responses to AZD1222 COVID-19 vaccine. Points from the study as a whole: Repertoire samples came only from after the peak T cell response. Of the AZD1222 recipients, only 5 to 7 were seropositive at baseline.

In this sample, this clone is medium-sized. Its target is unknown. Sequencing was performed with immunoSEQ multiplex PCR; in TCRdb, only in-frame clones are kept and a portion is missing. The sample holds more than 85,000 clones, around 89% seen once. CDR1 and CDR2 from the germline V gene are GTSNPN and SVGIG (reference sequence). Trimming removed 4 bases from V and 4 bases from J; junction bases left unmatched: 18. The CDR3 length is 17 residues. This TCR was sampled from an adult in good health. The source was peripheral blood, collected on day 0 of AZD1222 vaccination. The chain couples TRBV30 to TRBJ1-2; 7 bases are shared with TRBD1. CDR3: CAWTEYPKTGYSYGYTF. The CDR3 coding sequence is TGTGCCTGGACCGAGTACCCAAAGACAGGGTACTCCTATGGCTACACCTTC.